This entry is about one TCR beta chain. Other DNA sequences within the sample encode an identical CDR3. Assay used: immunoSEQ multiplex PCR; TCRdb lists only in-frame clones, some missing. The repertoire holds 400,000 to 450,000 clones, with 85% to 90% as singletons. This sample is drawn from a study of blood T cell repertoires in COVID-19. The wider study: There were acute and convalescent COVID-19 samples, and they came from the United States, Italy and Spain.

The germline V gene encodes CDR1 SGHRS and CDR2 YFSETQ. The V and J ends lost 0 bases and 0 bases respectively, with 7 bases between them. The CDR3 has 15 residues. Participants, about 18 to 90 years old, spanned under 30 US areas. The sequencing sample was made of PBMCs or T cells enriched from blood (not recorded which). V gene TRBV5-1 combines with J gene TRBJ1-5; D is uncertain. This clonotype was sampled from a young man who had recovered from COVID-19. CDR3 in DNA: TGCGCCAGCAGCTTGGCCGGGGATAGCAATCAGCCCCAGCATTTT. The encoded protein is CASSLAGDSNQPQHF.